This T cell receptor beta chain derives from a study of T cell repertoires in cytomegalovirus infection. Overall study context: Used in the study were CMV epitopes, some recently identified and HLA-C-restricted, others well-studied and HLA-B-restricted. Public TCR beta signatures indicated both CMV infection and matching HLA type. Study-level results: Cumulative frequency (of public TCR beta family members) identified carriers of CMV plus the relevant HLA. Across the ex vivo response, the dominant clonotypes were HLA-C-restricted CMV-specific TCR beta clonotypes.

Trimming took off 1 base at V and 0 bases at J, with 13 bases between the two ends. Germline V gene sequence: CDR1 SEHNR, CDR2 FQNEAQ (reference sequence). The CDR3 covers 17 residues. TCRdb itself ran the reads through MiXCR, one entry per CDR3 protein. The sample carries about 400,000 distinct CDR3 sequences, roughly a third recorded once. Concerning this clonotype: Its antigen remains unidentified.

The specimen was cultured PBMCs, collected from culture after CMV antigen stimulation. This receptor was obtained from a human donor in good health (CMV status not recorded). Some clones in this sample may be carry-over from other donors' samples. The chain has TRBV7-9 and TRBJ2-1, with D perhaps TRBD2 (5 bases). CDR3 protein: CASSLVPGKVSYNEQFF. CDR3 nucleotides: TGTGCCAGCAGCTTAGTTCCCGGGAAGGTCTCCTACAATGAGCAGTTCTTC.